This TCR beta chain emerged from a study of blood T cell repertoires in COVID-19. Study information: The study drew acute and convalescent COVID-19 samples from the United States, Italy and Spain. Sample material is recorded as cDNA or gDNA derived from T cells, B-cell-depleted T cells, or PBMCs.

Per the authors' pipeline: Nucleated cell counts were estimated from reference gene primer amplification. Method: immunoSEQ multiplex PCR; TCRdb's copy keeps in-frame clones and lacks some. The V and J calls and clone size were taken over from that table, and D and trimming were inferred from the DNA. The top ten clones hold approximately 3.7% of a sample with some 130,000 clones, roughly 90% of them seen once. The clonotype comes from a man over 45 with active COVID-19. Input material: peripheral blood.

CDR3 amino acids: CASSFDRKQFF. As DNA, the CDR3 is TGTGCCAGCAGCTTCGACAGGAAGCAGTTCTTC. The V and J genes are TRBV5-6 and TRBJ2-1; a weak D match, TRBD1 (6 bases). This CDR3 spans 11 amino acids. Germline CDR1 reads SGHDT; CDR2 reads YYEEEE. Trimming left V 2 bases short and J 11 bases short, with 8 bases between.